This T cell receptor beta chain was observed in a study of blood T cells in healthy people across ages. Primers used in a second PCR of roughly 7 to 12 cycles were a sample-barcoded 5' primer and a J-beta primer mix. TCRdb re-called the 5' RACE reads with MiXCR, one entry per CDR3 protein. The sample carries 800,000 to 900,000 distinct CDR3 sequences, 62% recorded once. Germline CDR1 and CDR2: SGDLS and YYNGEE. The CDR3 runs 12 residues. Trimming shortened V by 1 base and J by 7 bases, and 8 bases separated the two germline ends. In its sample, this clonotype was seen once. This clonotype was obtained from a man aged 25 to 40 in good health. Sequenced material: blood. The chain uses TRBV9 and TRBJ1-1; a weak D match, TRBD1 (5 bases). The DNA of the CDR3 is TGTGCCAGCAGCGTACCAGGGAGTGAAGCTTTCTTT. It specifies CASSVPGSEAFF.